The 3 T cell receptor beta chains below were found in one sample sequenced in a study of liver allograft versus peripheral blood T cells. Study-level information: Recipients' peripheral blood supplied the T cell receptor repertoires against which those in transplanted livers were compared.

TCRdb processed the reads anew with MiXCR; each CDR3 protein has one entry. This table holds some 3,400 distinct CDR3 sequences, approximately 16% found once. Receptors originate from a human patient who had a liver transplant. Some T cells may be graft donor cells.

Judged by abundance, this clonotype is medium-sized. J is TRBJ1-2 and V is TRBV30; a possible D gene is TRBD1 (5 bases). Trimming removed 4 bases from V and 2 bases from J, with 11 bases in between. This CDR3 comprises 13 residues. Germline-derived CDR1 and CDR2 are GTSNPN and SVGIG (reference sequence). The CDR3 DNA follows: TGTGCCTGGAAACGACAGCTAAACTATGGCTACACCTTC. It yields the protein CAWKRQLNYGYTF.

The table lists this clonotype with a few counts. The chain couples TRBV20-1 to TRBJ1-3; no firm D call. Trimming shortened V by 1 base and J by 4 bases, and 11 bases separated the two germline ends. CDR1 is DFQATT, CDR2 SNEGSKA, per germline (reference sequence). There are 14 residues in the CDR3. In DNA form, the CDR3 reads TGCAGTGCTAGAGGGGCCTCGGGAGGAAACACCATATATTTT. Amino acids: CSARGASGGNTIYF.

To note about this clonotype: A far larger clone is only one base removed, so a read error is likely. The V gene is TRBV6-1, the J gene TRBJ1-4; 7 positions match TRBD1. The germline V gene has CDR1 MNHNS and CDR2 SASEGT. The CDR3 is made up of 14 amino acids. The DNA of the CDR3 is TGTGCCAGCAGCCAGAGAAGGGGGCTTGAAAAACTGATTTTT. Its protein product is CASSQRRGLEKLIF.